This TCR beta chain originates from a study of blood T cell repertoires in COVID-19. Study in general: The analysed material was cDNA or gDNA that came from T cells, B-cell-depleted T cells, or PBMCs.

In the source study's methods: Amplification of reference gene primers was used by the study to estimate nucleated cell counts. Repertoires were generated with immunoSEQ multiplex PCR, while TCRdb's copy carries only in-frame clones and drops some. V and J calls and clone size are copied from that table; D and trimming were computed from the DNA. The sample shows roughly 100,000 clones, 76% of them seen only once. The source is a man aged 80 or over with COVID-19, enrolled during active disease. Input material: peripheral blood.

CDR3 residues: CASTEGGEQYF. The CDR3 bases are TGTGCCAGCACAGAGGGAGGCGAGCAGTACTTC. The chain recombines TRBV2 with TRBJ2-7; possibly TRBD2 for D (6 bases). Germline V gives CDR1 SNHLY, CDR2 FYNNEI. The V gene lost 7 bases and the J gene lost 6 bases, with 10 bases spanning the gap. The CDR3 is 11 residues long.